The sequence of this T cell receptor beta chain was determined in a study of shared clonotypes between healthy human individuals. General observations from the study: Despite large depth, rarefaction showed incomplete sorted-subset sequencing. Between a few donors, naive CD4 clonotypes were shared at a level of about 5%.

The split of CD4+ cells yielded CD45RA+ naive and CD45RA-negative memory subsets. Study processing details: ImmunoSEQ only sent back junction sequences with no quality scores, so filtering was done differently. Measured with immunoSEQ multiplex PCR; TCRdb has only the in-frame clones, and not every one. The V and J calls and clone size come from that table; D and trimming were worked out from the DNA. The sample carries over 2 million clones, around 93% recorded once. V was clipped by 5 bases and J by 0 bases, with 11 bases between them. CDR1 MNHEY and CDR2 SVGAGI come from the germline V gene. This CDR3 is built from 15 residues. As regards this clone: No antigen is known for it.

This chain links TRBV6-5 with TRBJ2-1; D might be TRBD2 (5 bases). The specimen was naive CD4+ T cells from PBMCs. This sample's subset: CD45RA+ positively selected. This TCR was sampled from a man between 18 and 35 years old in good health. Some clones in this sample may be carry-over from other donors' samples. The CDR3 sequence: CASSRSGNSYNEQFF. The CDR3 coding sequence is TGTGCCAGCAGTCGGAGCGGCAACTCCTACAATGAGCAGTTCTTC.